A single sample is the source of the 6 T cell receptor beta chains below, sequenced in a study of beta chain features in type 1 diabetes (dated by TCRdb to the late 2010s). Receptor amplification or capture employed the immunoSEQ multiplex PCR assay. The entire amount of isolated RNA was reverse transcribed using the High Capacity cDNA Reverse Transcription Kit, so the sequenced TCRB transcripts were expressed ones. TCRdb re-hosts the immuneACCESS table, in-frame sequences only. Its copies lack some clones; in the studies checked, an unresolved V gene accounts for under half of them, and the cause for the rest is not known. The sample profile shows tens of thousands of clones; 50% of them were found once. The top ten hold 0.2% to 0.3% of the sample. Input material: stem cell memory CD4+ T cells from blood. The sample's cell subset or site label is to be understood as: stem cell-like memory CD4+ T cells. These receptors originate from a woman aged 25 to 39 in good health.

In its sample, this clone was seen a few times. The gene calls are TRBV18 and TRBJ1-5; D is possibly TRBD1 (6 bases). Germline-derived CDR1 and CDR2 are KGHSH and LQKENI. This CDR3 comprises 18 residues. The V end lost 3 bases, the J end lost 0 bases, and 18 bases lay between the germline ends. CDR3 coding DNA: TGTGCCAGCTCACCGGCAACAGGGTCGACCACTAGCAATCAGCCCCAGCATTTT. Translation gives CASSPATGSTTSNQPQHF.

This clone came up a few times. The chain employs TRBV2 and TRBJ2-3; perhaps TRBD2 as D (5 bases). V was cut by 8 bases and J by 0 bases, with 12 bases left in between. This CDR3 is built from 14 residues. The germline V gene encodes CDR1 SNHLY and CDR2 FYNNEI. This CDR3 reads CASAQEVSTDTQYF. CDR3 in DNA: TGTGCCAGCGCTCAGGAGGTTAGCACAGATACGCAGTATTTT.

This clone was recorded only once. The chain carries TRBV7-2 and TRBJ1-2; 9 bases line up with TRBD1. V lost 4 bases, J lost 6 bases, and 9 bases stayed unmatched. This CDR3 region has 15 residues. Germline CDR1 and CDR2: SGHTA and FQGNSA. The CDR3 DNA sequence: TGTGCCAGCAGCTCGGGACAGGGTCGGATGGATGGCTACACCTTC. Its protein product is CASSSGQGRMDGYTF.

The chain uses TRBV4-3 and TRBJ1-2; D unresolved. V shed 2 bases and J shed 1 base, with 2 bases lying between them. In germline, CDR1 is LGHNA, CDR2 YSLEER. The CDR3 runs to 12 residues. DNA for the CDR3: TGCGCCAGCAGCCAACTTAACTATGGCTACACCTTC. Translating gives CASSQLNYGYTF.

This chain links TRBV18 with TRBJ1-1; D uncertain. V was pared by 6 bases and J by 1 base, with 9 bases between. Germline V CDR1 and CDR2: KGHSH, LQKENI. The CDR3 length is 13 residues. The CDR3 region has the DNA TGTGCCAGCTCCATGTCGGGGAACACTGAAGCTTTCTTT. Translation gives CASSMSGNTEAFF.

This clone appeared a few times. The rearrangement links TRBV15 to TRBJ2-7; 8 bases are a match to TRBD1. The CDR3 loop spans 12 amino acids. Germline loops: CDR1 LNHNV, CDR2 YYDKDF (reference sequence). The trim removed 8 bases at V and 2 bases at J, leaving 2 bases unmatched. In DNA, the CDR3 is TGTGCCACCGGACAGGGTCCCTACGAGCAGTACTTC. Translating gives CATGQGPYEQYF.